The following is a T cell receptor (beta chain) sequence with its context. In the authors' methods: Using reference gene primer amplification, nucleated cell counts were estimated. The assay was immunoSEQ multiplex PCR, and TCRdb's table has in-frame clones only and misses some. V, J and clone size were drawn from that table, and D and trimming were deduced from the DNA. There are fewer than 200,000 clones in the sample; 85% occur only once, and 3.3% lies in the top ten. This specimen belongs to a study of blood T cell repertoires in COVID-19. The wider study: Sources were T cells, B-cell-depleted T cells, or PBMCs; the material itself was cDNA or gDNA.

Sequenced: peripheral blood. This clonotype was obtained from a human donor with acute or convalescent COVID-19. The donor label of this sample is uncertain.

CDR3 DNA sequence: TGTGCCTGGAAACCCGCTGGGGGGAGCACCGGGGAGCTGTTTTTT. Translated, it gives CAWKPAGGSTGELFF. The rearrangement links TRBV30 to TRBJ2-2; TRBD2 is a possible D gene (6 bases). Per the germline V gene, CDR1 is GTSNPN and CDR2 is SVGIG (reference sequence). The length of the CDR3 is 15 residues. The germline V and J ends were trimmed by 4 bases and 4 bases, with 16 bases remaining between them.